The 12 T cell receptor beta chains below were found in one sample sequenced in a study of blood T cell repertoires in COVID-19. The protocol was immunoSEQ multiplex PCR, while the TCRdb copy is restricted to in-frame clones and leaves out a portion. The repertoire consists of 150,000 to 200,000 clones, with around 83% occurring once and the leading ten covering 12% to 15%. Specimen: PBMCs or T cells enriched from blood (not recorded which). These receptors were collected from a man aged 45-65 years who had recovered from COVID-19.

CDR3: CSVRPAGNTGELFF. CDR3 sequence (DNA): TGCAGCGTACGTCCCGCAGGGAACACCGGGGAGCTGTTTTTT. The chain has TRBV29-1 and TRBJ2-2; D unresolved. The germline gives CDR1 SQVTM, CDR2 ANQGSEA. The ends were cut back, 6 bases at V and 1 base at J, with 12 bases in the middle. CDR3 size: 14 residues.

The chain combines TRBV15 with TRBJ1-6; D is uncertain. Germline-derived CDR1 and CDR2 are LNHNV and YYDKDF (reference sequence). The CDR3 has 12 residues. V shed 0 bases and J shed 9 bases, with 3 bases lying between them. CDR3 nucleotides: TGTGCCACCAGCAGAGATATTTCACCCCTCCACTTT. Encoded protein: CATSRDISPLHF.

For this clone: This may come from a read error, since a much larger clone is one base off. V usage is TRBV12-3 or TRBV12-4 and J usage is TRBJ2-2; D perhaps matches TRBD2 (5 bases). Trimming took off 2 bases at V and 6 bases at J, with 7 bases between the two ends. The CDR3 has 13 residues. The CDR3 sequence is CASSLRGSGELFF. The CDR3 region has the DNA TGTGCCAGCAGTTTAAGAGGGTCCGGGGAGCTGTTTTTT.

The CDR3 here is CASSRQGGGNQPQHF. CDR3 sequence (DNA): TGTGCCAGCAGCCGACAGGGGGGAGGCAATCAGCCCCAGCATTTT. The V and J genes are TRBV21-1 and TRBJ1-5; TRBD1 reflects the table's D call only, with no check against the DNA. TRBV21-1 counts as a pseudogene. The CDR3 runs to 15 residues.

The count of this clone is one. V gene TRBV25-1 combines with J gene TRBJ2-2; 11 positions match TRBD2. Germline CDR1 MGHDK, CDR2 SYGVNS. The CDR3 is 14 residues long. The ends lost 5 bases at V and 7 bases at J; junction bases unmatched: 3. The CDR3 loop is CASSPTSGGGELFF. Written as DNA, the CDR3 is TGTGCCAGCAGTCCCACTAGCGGGGGCGGGGAGCTGTTTTTT.

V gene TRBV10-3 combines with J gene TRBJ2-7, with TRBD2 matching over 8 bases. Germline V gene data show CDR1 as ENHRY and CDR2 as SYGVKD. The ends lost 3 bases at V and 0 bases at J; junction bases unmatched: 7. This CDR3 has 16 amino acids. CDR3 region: CAISDVRGGSSYEQYF. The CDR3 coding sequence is TGTGCCATCAGTGACGTTCGGGGGGGCAGCTCCTACGAGCAGTACTTC.

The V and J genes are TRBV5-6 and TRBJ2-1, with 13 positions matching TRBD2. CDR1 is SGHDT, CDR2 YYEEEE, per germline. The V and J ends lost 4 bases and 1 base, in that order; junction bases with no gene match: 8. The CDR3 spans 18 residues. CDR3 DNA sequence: TGTGCCAGCAGCCTAAGGACTAGCGGGGGAGTTTCCTACAATGAGCAGTTCTTC. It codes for CASSLRTSGGVSYNEQFF.

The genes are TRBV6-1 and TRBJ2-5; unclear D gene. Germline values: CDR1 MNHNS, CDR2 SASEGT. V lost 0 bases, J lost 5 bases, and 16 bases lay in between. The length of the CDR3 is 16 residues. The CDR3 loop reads CASSEAVSGSSETQYF. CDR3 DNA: TGTGCCAGCAGTGAAGCAGTCTCCGGGTCTTCGGAGACCCAGTACTTC.

The CDR3 protein is CASSCDRTGLPYEQYF. Written as DNA, the CDR3 is TGTGCCAGCAGTTGCGACAGAACGGGACTGCCCTACGAGCAGTACTTC. The V gene is TRBV6-7, the J gene TRBJ2-7; D is perhaps TRBD2 (6 bases). TRBV6-7 is an open reading frame whose function is uncertain. V lost 4 bases and J lost 2, with 18 bases in between. This CDR3 comprises 16 residues.

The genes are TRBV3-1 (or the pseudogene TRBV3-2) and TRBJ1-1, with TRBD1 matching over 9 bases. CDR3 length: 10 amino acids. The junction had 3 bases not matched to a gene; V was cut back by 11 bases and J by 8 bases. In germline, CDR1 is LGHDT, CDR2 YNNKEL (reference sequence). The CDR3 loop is CAAGQGEAFF. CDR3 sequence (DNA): TGTGCCGCAGGACAGGGGGAAGCTTTCTTT.

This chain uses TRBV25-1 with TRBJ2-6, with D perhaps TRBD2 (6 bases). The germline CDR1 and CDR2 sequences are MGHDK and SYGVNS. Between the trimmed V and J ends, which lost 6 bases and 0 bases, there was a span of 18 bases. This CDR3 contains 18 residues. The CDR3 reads CASSYRAGFSSGANVLTF. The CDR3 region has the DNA TGTGCCAGCAGCTATCGGGCGGGGTTTAGCTCTGGGGCCAACGTCCTGACTTTC. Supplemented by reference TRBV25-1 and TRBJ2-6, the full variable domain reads EADIYQTPRYLVIGTGKKITLECSQTMGHDKMYWYQQDPGMELHLIHYSYGVNSTEKGDLSSESTVSRIRTEHFPLTLESARPSHTSQYLCASSYRAGFSSGANVLTFGAGSRLTVL.

The CDR3 protein is CASSLQGAQPQHF. CDR3 DNA sequence: TGTGCCAGCAGCTTACAGGGGGCTCAGCCCCAGCATTTT. J is TRBJ1-5 and V is TRBV5-4; 9 positions match TRBD1. The CDR3 spans 13 residues. Germline assignment: CDR1 SGHNT and CDR2 YYREEE (reference sequence). J lost 6 bases, V lost 2 bases, and 0 bases had no gene match.